A single sample is the source of the 8 T cell receptor beta chains below, sequenced in a study of regulatory T cells in long-lasting Graves disease. Indicated time point: newly diagnosed GD, antithyroid drugs for less than 3 months. From RNA extracted from PBMCs, the TCR library was made. Both iRepertoire HTBI primers and Arm-PCR of CDR3 regions were used to build the TCR beta libraries. TCRdb ran MiXCR on the multiplex PCR reads and lists one entry per CDR3 protein. Of 320,000 or so distinct CDR3 sequences detected, about a sixth appear once; the ten largest clones hold about 40%. This material consisted of peripheral blood mononuclear cells (PBMCs), taken at new diagnosis, from a patient treated with antithyroid drugs. These receptor sequences come from a female donor with Graves disease.

This clonotype has ten or more counts. This chain uses TRBV3-1 with TRBJ2-7, with D possibly TRBD1 on 5 matching bases. Trimming stripped 3 bases from V and 6 bases from J, with 15 bases between. The CDR3 is made up of 14 amino acids. Germline V gene sequence: CDR1 LGHDT, CDR2 YNNKEL (reference sequence). The CDR3 sequence: CASSHRTPSGEQYF. The CDR3 nucleotides are TGTGCCAGCAGCCATAGGACACCCTCCGGCGAGCAGTACTTC.

This clonotype was picked up many times. This sequence joins TRBV6-1 and TRBJ1-2, with 7 bases identical to TRBD1. The CDR3 contains 16 residues. The trim removed 1 base at V and 6 bases at J, leaving 11 bases unmatched. Germline assignment: CDR1 MNHNS and CDR2 SASEGT. CDR3 sequence: CASSEVIRTGTDGYTF. The CDR3 DNA sequence: TGTGCCAGCAGTGAAGTCATTAGGACAGGAACGGATGGCTACACCTTC.

This clonotype was observed at least ten times. The CDR3: CASSLEISGGRVQETQYF. The CDR3 DNA reads as TGTGCCAGCAGCTTAGAGATTTCAGGGGGCAGGGTCCAAGAGACCCAGTACTTC. This chain joins TRBV7-2 and TRBJ2-5; 8 bases are a match to TRBD1. CDR1 SGHTA and CDR2 FQGNSA come from the germline V gene. The CDR3 totals 18 residues. V lost 1 base to trimming and J lost 1 base; unmatched junction nucleotides: 11.

This clonotype turned up a few times. A read error may explain this, as a much larger clone is one base away. The chain has TRBV12-3 or TRBV12-4 and TRBJ2-7, with a weak D call TRBD2 (6 bases). The CDR3 is 16 amino acids. The V gene lost 4 bases and the J gene lost 7 bases, with 23 bases spanning the gap. DNA of the CDR3: TGTGCCAGCAGTTCCCGAACCGGGAGTTCCTACAATGAGCAGTACTTC. Residues: CASSSRTGSSYNEQYF.

This clonotype was picked up many times. The chain recombines TRBV24-1 with TRBJ1-2, with D hard to call. The germline gives CDR1 KGHDR, CDR2 SFDVKD. V lost 7 bases and J 8 bases, leaving 10 bases between the germline ends. The CDR3 contains 11 residues. CDR3 amino acids: CATSPKRGYTF. CDR3 in DNA: TGTGCCACCAGCCCCAAGAGGGGCTACACCTTC.

At least ten counts were recorded for this clonotype. An end of the junction does not agree with germline; a read error may underlie this. The chain recombines TRBV29-1 with TRBJ1-1; 9 bases map to TRBD1. The CDR3 length is 13 residues. The germline gives CDR1 SQVTM, CDR2 ANQGSEA. CDR3: CSVQDRGSTEAFF. CDR3 coding DNA: TGCAGCGTTCAAGACAGGGGGAGTACTGAAGCTTTCTTT.

In its sample, this clonotype was seen many times. The rearrangement uses TRBV20-1 and TRBJ2-1; 9 bases map to TRBD2. Germline CDR1 and CDR2: DFQATT and SNEGSKA (reference sequence). The length of the CDR3 is 12 residues. V shed 5 bases, J shed 5 bases, and the junction held 1 base outside the gene matches. The CDR3, as DNA: TGCAGTGCTCGACTAGCGGACAATGAGCAGTTCTTC. Its translation: CSARLADNEQFF.

The J gene is TRBJ2-1, the V gene TRBV6-1; 9 bases fit TRBD2. The CDR3 has 17 amino acids. J lost 4 bases, V lost 5 bases, and 12 bases had no gene match. Germline lookup yields CDR1 MNHNS and CDR2 SASEGT. The CDR3 bases are TGTGCCAGCAGTCCTAAAATTAGCGGGAGAGGATACAATGAGCAGTTCTTC. It codes for CASSPKISGRGYNEQFF.